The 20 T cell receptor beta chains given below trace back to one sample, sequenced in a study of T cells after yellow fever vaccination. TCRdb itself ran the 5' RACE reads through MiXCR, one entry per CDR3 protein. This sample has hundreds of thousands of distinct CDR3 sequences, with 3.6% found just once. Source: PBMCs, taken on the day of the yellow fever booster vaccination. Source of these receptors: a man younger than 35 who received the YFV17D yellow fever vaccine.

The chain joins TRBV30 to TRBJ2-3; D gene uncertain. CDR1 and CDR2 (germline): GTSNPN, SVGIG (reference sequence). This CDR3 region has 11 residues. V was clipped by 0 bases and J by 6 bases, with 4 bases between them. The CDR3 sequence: CAWSVTDTQYF. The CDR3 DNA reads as TGTGCCTGGAGTGTAACCGATACGCAGTATTTT.

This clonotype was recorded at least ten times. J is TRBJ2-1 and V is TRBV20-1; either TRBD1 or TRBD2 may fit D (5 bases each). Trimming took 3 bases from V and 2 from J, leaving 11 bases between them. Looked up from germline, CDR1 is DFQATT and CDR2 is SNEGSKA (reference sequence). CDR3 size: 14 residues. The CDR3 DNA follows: TGCAGTGCTAGCGGGGCGGGCCCCTACAATGAGCAGTTCTTC. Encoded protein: CSASGAGPYNEQFF.

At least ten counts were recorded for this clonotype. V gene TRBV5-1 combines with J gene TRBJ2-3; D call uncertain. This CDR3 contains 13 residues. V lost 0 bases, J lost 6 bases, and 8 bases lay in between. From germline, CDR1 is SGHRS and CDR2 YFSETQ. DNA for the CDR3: TGCGCCAGCAGCTTGGGGTCGCTGGATACGCAGTATTTT. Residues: CASSLGSLDTQYF. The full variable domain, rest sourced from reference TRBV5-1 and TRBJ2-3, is KAGVTQTPRYLIKTRGQQVTLSCSPISGHRSVSWYQQTPGQGLQFLFEYFSETQRNKGNFPGRFSGRQFSNSRSEMNVSTLELGDSALYLCASSLGSLDTQYFGPGTRLTVL.

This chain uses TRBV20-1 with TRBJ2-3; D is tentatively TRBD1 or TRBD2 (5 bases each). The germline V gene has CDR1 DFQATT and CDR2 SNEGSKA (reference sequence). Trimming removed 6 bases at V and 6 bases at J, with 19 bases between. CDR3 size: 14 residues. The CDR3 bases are TGCAGTGCGCCGCTCGAGGGGACGTGGGATACGCAGTATTTT. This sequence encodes CSAPLEGTWDTQYF.

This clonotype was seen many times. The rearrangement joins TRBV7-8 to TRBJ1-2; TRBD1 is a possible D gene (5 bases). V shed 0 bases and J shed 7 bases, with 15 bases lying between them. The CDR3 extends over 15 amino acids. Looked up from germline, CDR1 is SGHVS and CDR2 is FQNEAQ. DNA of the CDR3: TGTGCCAGCAGCTTAGCGCAGGGTCAAAGGGCTGGCTACACCTTC. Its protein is CASSLAQGQRAGYTF.

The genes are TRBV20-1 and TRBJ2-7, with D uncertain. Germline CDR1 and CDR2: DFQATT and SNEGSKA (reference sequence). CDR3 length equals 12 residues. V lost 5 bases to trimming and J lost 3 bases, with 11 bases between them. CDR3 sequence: CSAQPDFYEQYV. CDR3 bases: TGCAGTGCTCAACCTGACTTCTACGAGCAGTACGTC.

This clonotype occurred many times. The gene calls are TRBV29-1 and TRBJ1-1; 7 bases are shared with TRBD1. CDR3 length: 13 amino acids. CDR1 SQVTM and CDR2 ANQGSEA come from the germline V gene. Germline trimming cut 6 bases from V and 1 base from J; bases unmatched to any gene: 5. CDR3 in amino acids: CSVERQGNTEAFF. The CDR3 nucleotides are TGCAGCGTAGAAAGACAGGGGAACACTGAAGCTTTCTTT.

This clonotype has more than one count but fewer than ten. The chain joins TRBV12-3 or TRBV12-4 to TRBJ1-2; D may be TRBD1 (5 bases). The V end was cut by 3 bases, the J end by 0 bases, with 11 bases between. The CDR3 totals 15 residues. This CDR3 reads CASSFATGPNYGYTF. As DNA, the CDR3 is TGTGCCAGCAGTTTCGCTACGGGGCCTAACTATGGCTACACCTTC.

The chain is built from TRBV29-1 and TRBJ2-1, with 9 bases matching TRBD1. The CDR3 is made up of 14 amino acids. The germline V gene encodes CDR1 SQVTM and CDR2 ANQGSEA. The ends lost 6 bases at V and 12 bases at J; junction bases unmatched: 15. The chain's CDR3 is CSVDRGRDLSVQFF. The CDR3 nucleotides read TGCAGCGTGGACAGGGGTCGGGATTTGTCCGTGCAGTTCTTC.

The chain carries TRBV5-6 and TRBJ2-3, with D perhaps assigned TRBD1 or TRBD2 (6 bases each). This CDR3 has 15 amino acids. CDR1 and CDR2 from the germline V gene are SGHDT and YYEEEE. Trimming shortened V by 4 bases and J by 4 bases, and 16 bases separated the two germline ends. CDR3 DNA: TGTGCCAGCAGCCGGACAGTTACGGGGGCAGATACGCAGTATTTT. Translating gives CASSRTVTGADTQYF.

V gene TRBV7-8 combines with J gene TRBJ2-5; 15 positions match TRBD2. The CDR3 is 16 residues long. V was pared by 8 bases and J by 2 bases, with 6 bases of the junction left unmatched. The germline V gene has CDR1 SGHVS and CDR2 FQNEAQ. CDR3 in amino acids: CASRPGLAGGQETQYF. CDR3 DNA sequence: TGTGCCAGCCGCCCGGGACTAGCGGGGGGTCAAGAGACCCAGTACTTC.

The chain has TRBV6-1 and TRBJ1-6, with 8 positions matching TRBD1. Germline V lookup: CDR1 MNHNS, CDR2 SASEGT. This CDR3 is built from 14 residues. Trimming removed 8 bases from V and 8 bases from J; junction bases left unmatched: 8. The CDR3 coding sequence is TGTGCCAGCGGGGGACAGGTTGTACATTCACCCCTCCACTTT. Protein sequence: CASGGQVVHSPLHF.

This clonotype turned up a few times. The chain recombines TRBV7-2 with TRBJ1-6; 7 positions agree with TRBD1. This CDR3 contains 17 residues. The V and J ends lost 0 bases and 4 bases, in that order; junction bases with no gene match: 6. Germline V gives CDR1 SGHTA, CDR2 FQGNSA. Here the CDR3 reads CASSLAYGQDYNSPLHF. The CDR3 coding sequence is TGTGCCAGCAGCTTAGCGTACGGACAGGATTATAATTCACCCCTCCACTTT.

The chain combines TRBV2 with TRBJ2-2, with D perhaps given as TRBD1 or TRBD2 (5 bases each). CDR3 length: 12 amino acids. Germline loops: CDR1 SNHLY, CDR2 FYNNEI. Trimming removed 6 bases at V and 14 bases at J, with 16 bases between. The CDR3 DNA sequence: TGTGCCAGCAGAGAAAGGGACCCCAACCTGTTTTTT. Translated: CASRERDPNLFF. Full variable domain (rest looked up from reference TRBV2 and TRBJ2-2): EPEVTQTPSHQVTQMGQEVILRCVPISNHLYFYWYRQILGQKVEFLVSFYNNEISEKSEIFDDQFSVERPDGSNFTLKIRSTKLEDSAMYFCASRERDPNLFFGEGSRLTVL.

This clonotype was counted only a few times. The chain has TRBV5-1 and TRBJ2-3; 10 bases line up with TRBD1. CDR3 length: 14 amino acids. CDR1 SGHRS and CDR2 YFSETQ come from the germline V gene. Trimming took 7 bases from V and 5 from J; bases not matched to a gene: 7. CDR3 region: CASGDRGTGDTQYF. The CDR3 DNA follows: TGCGCCAGCGGGGACAGGGGTACGGGAGATACGCAGTATTTT.

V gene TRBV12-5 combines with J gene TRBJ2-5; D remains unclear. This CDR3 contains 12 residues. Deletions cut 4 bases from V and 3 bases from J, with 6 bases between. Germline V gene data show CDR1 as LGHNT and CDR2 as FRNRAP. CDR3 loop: CASGSNEETQYF. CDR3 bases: TGTGCTAGTGGTTCCAACGAAGAGACCCAGTACTTC. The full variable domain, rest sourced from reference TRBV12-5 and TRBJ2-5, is DARVTQTPRHKVTEMGQEVTMRCQPILGHNTVFWYRQTMMQGLELLAYFRNRAPLDDSGMPKDRFSAEMPDATLATLKIQPSEPRDSAVYFCASGSNEETQYFGPGTRLLVL.

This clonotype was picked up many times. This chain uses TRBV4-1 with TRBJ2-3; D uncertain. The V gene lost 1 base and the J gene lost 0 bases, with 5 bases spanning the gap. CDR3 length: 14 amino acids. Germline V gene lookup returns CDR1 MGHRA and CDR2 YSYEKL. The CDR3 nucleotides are TGCGCCAGCAGCCAAGGGGGTAGCACAGATACGCAGTATTTT. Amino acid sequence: CASSQGGSTDTQYF.

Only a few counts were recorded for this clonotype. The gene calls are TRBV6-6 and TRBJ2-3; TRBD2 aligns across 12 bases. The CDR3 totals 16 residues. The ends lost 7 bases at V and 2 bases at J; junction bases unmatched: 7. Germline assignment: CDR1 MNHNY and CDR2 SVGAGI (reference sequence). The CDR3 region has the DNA TGTGCCAGCAATCCGACTAGCGGGGGTTCCACAGATACGCAGTATTTT. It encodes CASNPTSGGSTDTQYF.

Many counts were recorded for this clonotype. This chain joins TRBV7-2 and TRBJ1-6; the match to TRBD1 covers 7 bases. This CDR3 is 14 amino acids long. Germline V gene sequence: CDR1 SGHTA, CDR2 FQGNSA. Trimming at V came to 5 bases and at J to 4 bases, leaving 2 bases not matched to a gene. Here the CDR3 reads CASSEGQYNSPLHF. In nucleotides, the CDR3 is TGTGCCAGCAGCGAGGGACAGTATAATTCACCCCTCCACTTT.

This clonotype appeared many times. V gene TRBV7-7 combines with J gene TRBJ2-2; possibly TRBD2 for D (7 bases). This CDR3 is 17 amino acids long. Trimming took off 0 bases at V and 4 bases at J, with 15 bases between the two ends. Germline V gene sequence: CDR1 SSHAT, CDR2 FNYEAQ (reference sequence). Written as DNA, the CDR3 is TGTGCCAGCAGCTTAGCCCCCGGGGGGCAGAGCACCGGGGAGCTGTTTTTT. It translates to CASSLAPGGQSTGELFF. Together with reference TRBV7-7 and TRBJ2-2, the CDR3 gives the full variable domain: GAGVSQSPRYKVTKRGQDVTLRCDPISSHATLYWYQQALGQGPEFLTYFNYEAQPDKSGLPSDRFSAERPEGSISTLTIQRTEQRDSAMYRCASSLAPGGQSTGELFFGEGSRLTVL.